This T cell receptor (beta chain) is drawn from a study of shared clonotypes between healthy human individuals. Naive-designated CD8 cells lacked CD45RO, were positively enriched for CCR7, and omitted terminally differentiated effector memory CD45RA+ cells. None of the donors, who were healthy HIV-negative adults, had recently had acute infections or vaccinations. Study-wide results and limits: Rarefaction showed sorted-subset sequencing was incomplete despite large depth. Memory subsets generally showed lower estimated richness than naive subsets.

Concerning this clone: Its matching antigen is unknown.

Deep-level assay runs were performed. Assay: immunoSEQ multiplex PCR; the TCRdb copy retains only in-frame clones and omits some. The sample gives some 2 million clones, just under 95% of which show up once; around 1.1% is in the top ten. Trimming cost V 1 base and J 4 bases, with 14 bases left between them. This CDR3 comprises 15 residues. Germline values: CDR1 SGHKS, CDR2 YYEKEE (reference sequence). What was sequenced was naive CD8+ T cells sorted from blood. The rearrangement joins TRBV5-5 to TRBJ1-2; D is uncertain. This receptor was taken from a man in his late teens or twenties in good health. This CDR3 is CASSLNSRQSYGYTF. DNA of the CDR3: TGTGCCAGCAGCTTGAATTCGAGACAAAGCTATGGCTACACCTTC.